The rows below give T cell receptor beta chains drawn from one sample of a study of T cells in Graves' hyperthyroidism and ophthalmopathy. Each CDR3 protein gets one entry after TCRdb re-called the multiplex PCR reads with MiXCR. The repertoire holds fewer than 200,000 distinct CDR3 sequences, with approximately 15% as singletons. Material for sequencing was blood. Receptors were obtained from a woman aged 45-65 years with Graves' hyperthyroidism. Each CDR3 is given with its conserved first and last residue. The order of the fields is D gene, V gene, J gene, clone size, CDR3 protein, CDR3 DNA. D genes are given only for firm matches. Not every row has a clone size; where given, it reads once, few, many or a size class.

-	TRBV6-1	TRBJ2-5	-	CASSQPEGSQETQYF	TGTGCCAGCAGCCAACCGGAGGGGAGTCAAGAGACCCAGTACTTC
-	TRBV7-9	TRBJ2-5	many	CASSSGTNSAQYF	TGTGCCAGCAGCTCCGGGACGAACTCGGCCCAGTACTTC
-	TRBV19	TRBJ1-5	many	CASSWTSDSNQPQHF	TGTGCCAGTAGCTGGACTTCCGATAGCAATCAGCCCCAGCATTTT
-	TRBV28	TRBJ1-6	many	CASSFDSSSYNSPLHF	TGTGCCAGCAGTTTTGATAGCAGCTCCTATAATTCACCCCTCCACTTT
-	TRBV29-1	TRBJ1-1	many	CSVDKEVVTFF	TGCAGCGTTGATAAGGAGGTGGTCACTTTCTTT
-	TRBV12-3/TRBV12-4	TRBJ2-7	-	CASRVGGPSYEQYF	TGTGCCAGCCGAGTCGGGGGACCCTCCTACGAGCAGTACTTC
TRBD1	TRBV5-4	TRBJ2-5	-	CASSLRPGQSRKETQYF	TGTGCCAGCAGCTTACGTCCGGGACAGAGCCGAAAAGAGACCCAGTACTTC
-	TRBV4-3	TRBJ1-4	few	CASSRDPGAFNEKLFF	TGCGCCAGCAGCCGAGACCCAGGGGCCTTTAATGAAAAACTGTTTTTT
TRBD2	TRBV7-3	TRBJ2-1	many	CASSLTLIAGGQSYRSSYNEQFF	TGTGCCAGCAGCTTAACGTTAATAGCGGGGGGCCAATCTTATAGGAGCTCCTACAATGAGCAGTTCTTC
-	TRBV4-1	TRBJ1-1	many	CASSQGQNTEAFF	TGTGCCAGCAGCCAGGGACAGAACACTGAAGCTTTCTTT
-	TRBV2	TRBJ2-2	many	CASIGTFTGELFF	TGTGCCAGCATTGGGACCTTCACCGGGGAGCTGTTTTTT
TRBD2	TRBV11-2	TRBJ2-1	many	CASSFSGAEDEQFF	TGTGCCAGCAGCTTTAGCGGGGCAGAGGATGAGCAGTTCTTC
-	TRBV19	TRBJ1-2	many	CASSIRTGASYTF	TGTGCCAGTAGTATACGAACAGGCGCTAGCTACACCTTC
-	TRBV2	TRBJ2-7	many	CASSQGGLAYEQYF	TGTGCCAGCAGCCAAGGTGGTTTAGCCTACGAGCAGTACTTC
-	TRBV4-1	TRBJ1-2	-	CASSQGPRGDYGYTF	TGCGCCAGCAGCCAAGGCCCCAGAGGCGACTATGGCTACACCTTC
-	TRBV19	TRBJ1-5	few	CASQSLGRQGNQPQHF	TGTGCCAGTCAGTCATTGGGGCGGCAGGGCAATCAGCCCCAGCATTTT
-	TRBV11-1	TRBJ2-1	many	CASSQGKGSMYNEQFF	TGTGCCAGCAGCCAAGGAAAAGGGTCCATGTACAATGAGCAGTTCTTC
-	TRBV7-2	TRBJ1-6	many	CASSLNSPLHF	TGTGCCAGCAGCCTGAATTCACCCCTCCACTTT
-	TRBV18	TRBJ1-2	-	CASSGSLRDGYTF	TGTGCCAGCTCGGGAAGCCTCAGGGATGGCTACACCTTC
-	TRBV5-1	TRBJ2-3	many	CASSLDGLQGPADTQYF	TGCGCCAGCAGCTTGGATGGACTTCAGGGGCCCGCAGATACGCAGTATTTT
TRBD1	TRBV11-2	TRBJ2-3	many	CASSSGQVSDTQYF	TGTGCCAGCAGCTCCGGACAGGTCTCGGATACGCAGTATTTT
-	TRBV28	TRBJ1-5	-	CASSLGRPEYQPQHF	TGTGCCAGCAGTTTAGGACGGCCCGAATATCAGCCCCAGCATTTT
-	TRBV5-1	TRBJ1-2	few	CASSLGVLANYGYTF	TGCGCCAGCAGCTTGGGGGTCCTGGCTAACTATGGCTACACCTTC
TRBD1	TRBV6-2/TRBV6-3	TRBJ1-3	-	CASSYRPGQAGAGNTIYF	TGTGCCAGCAGTTACCGCCCCGGACAGGCCGGGGCTGGAAACACCATATATTTT
TRBD2	TRBV2	TRBJ2-2	-	CASSRGLARPTGELFF	TGTGCCAGCAGCCGCGGACTAGCGAGACCTACCGGGGAGCTGTTTTTT
-	TRBV27	TRBJ1-6	many	CASSLIGTNNSPLHF	TGTGCCAGCAGTTTAATCGGGACGAATAATTCACCCCTCCACTTT
TRBD2	TRBV7-9	TRBJ2-7	many	CASSLEGGGSYEQYF	TGTGCCAGCAGCCTAGAGGGCGGGGGATCCTACGAGCAGTACTTC
-	TRBV11-2	TRBJ2-2	many	CASSIQPSSYTGELFF	TGTGCCAGCAGCATTCAGCCCTCGAGTTACACCGGGGAGCTGTTTTTT
-	TRBV6-2/TRBV6-3	TRBJ1-1	many	CASSDQGEAFF	TGTGCCAGCAGTGACCAGGGGGAAGCTTTCTTT
TRBD1	TRBV20-1	TRBJ2-3	many	CSARTGVVTDTQYF	TGCAGTGCTAGAACAGGGGTTGTGACAGATACGCAGTATTTT
TRBD1	TRBV12-3/TRBV12-4	TRBJ1-5	-	CASRVGQNSNQPQHF	TGTGCGAGCAGAGTGGGACAGAATAGCAATCAGCCCCAGCATTTT
-	TRBV19	TRBJ2-1	-	CATRDPLGRAYNEQFF	TGTGCCACCCGGGACCCCCTTGGCAGAGCATACAATGAGCAGTTCTTC
-	TRBV18	TRBJ2-2	few	CASSPWGYQTNTGELFF	TGTGCCAGCTCACCTTGGGGGTACCAGACGAACACCGGGGAGCTGTTTTTT
TRBD1	TRBV14	TRBJ2-2	many	CASSQPTGVGELFF	TGTGCCAGCAGCCAACCTACAGGGGTCGGGGAGCTGTTTTTT
TRBD2	TRBV19	TRBJ2-3	many	CASSFTSGGKDTQYF	TGTGCCAGTAGTTTCACTAGCGGGGGGAAGGATACGCAGTATTTT
-	TRBV2	TRBJ2-1	many	CASTPPGAGPQFF	TGTGCCAGCACTCCCCCGGGTGCGGGGCCACAGTTCTTC
-	TRBV6-1	TRBJ1-5	many	CASSQQGPQHF	TGTGCCAGCAGTCAACAGGGGCCCCAGCATTTT
TRBD1	TRBV6-1	TRBJ1-5	few	CASSPNRGFQPQHF	TGTGCCAGCAGTCCGAACAGGGGGTTCCAGCCCCAGCATTTT
-	TRBV19	TRBJ2-1	many	CASSMLFNNEQFF	TGTGCCAGTAGTATGTTGTTCAACAATGAGCAGTTCTTC
-	TRBV6-1	TRBJ2-1	many	CASSTLAGSSYNEQFF	TGTGCCAGCAGTACGCTGGCGGGGAGCTCCTACAATGAGCAGTTCTTC
-	TRBV7-3	TRBJ2-3	many	CASAPWRTDTQYF	TGTGCCAGCGCACCGTGGCGCACAGATACGCAGTATTTT
-	TRBV7-9	TRBJ2-1	many	CASSDRLLDEQFF	TGTGCCAGCAGTGATAGGTTGTTAGATGAGCAGTTCTTC
-	TRBV11-2	TRBJ1-1	many	CASSLAMNTEAFF	TGTGCCAGCAGCTTAGCCATGAACACTGAAGCTTTCTTT
-	TRBV10-3	TRBJ2-5	many	CAISEVPGHAQETQYF	TGTGCCATCAGTGAGGTCCCGGGACATGCCCAAGAGACCCAGTACTTC
TRBD2	TRBV5-5	TRBJ2-7	many	CASRPAPRTSGGYEQYF	TGTGCCAGCAGACCAGCTCCACGGACTAGCGGGGGCTACGAGCAGTACTTC